This T cell receptor (beta chain) was sequenced for a study of graft-versus-host responses after intestinal transplantation (dated by TCRdb to the early 2020s). Background on the whole study: The transplants that recipients got were multivisceral, liver-intestinal, or isolated intestinal. Donor T cell macrochimerism was defined as a peak of at least 4% donor T cells among recipient peripheral blood mononuclear cells. To identify alloreactive clones, pre-transplant mixed lymphocyte reaction products were sequenced and compared with unstimulated pre-transplant donor and recipient T cells. Rather than going through the commercial service, samples from three later patients were sequenced in-house on an Illumina MiSeq and processed with MiXCR. The cohort enrolled about two dozen intestinal transplant recipients, one of whom was a retransplant, and a few patients without pretransplant specimens were excluded. Every recipient was given anti-thymocyte globulin induction, then maintenance tacrolimus and steroids for roughly 3 years. After intestinal transplantation, graft-versus-host and host-versus-graft alloreactive T cell clones were followed in the graft, circulation and bone marrow using bulk TCR-beta CDR3 sequencing. General findings and caveats noted by the study authors: High GvH to HvG T cell clonal ratios were observed in the allografts of patients with donor T cell macrochimerism. GvH clones were detected in recipient bone marrow, and some of these GvH clones were observed earlier in ileal mucosa or blood, consistent with an intestinal mucosal origin. The relatively low number and heterogeneity of intestinal transplant patients limited the conclusions. Peak levels of circulating GvH clones were associated with declines in HvG clones early after transplant.

According to the study, the label for this sample's time point signals: cells obtained before transplantation from donor or recipient. CD3+CD4+ and CD3+CD8+ populations were FACS-sorted from unstimulated pre-transplant donor and recipient cells taken from spleen or lymph nodes. At the junction V is shortened by 0 bases and J by 7 bases, with 9 bases in between. Measured from the cysteine to the phenylalanine, the CDR3 is 13 residues long. Of all the DNA, just the CDR3 is kept, 39 bases in frame from base 1. From a lookup of the germline V gene, CDR1 and CDR2 are LGHNT and FRNRAP. On this clone: Its antigen is currently not known. No base-level quality is on record; no much larger clone is a single base apart.

To prepare the library, the immunoSEQ multiplex PCR assay was applied. For most patients, genomic DNA was isolated with the Qiagen DNeasy Blood and Tissue Kit and shipped frozen to Adaptive Biotechnologies for TCR sequencing. For most patients, high-throughput TCR-beta CDR3 sequencing of genomic DNA was performed by Adaptive Biotechnologies. Under the source paper's analysis protocol: Adaptive's ImmunoSEQ software was the source of the TCR sequencing data for 15 to 20 patients, while a few other patients were processed with MiXCR and VDJtools. To correct CD4 versus CD8 sorting errors, any sequence found in both subsets at a frequency ratio below 5:1 was removed. CDR3 nucleotide sequences shared by donor and recipient were removed because the origin of these sequences could not be assigned. To be classed as alloreactive, a clone needed at least 2-fold expansion over unstimulated cells and a minimum CFSE-low frequency of 0.002% (template counts) or 0.001% (read counts). A clone was considered mappable if detected in the sequenced pre-transplant spleen, lymph node, or MLR CFSE-low populations of the donor or recipient. The cumulative frequency of alloreactive clones was calculated as a percentage of all sequences, weighted by copy number. TCRdb carries this immuneACCESS record with in-frame sequences only. Its versions omit some clonotypes, under half of them owing to an unresolved V gene in the studies checked, with the rest unexplained. The V and J calls and the clone size are those of that table, but D and trimming were determined from the DNA. Recorded for this sample are about 93,000 clones; around 93% of them occurred a single time. Together, the top ten hold roughly 0.5% of the sample.

The clonotype originates from a human donor who received an intestinal transplant. The chain is made from TRBV12-5 and TRBJ1-2, with no confident D gene call. This material consisted of unstimulated CD8+ T cells sorted from spleen or lymph node cells, taken before intestinal transplant. The nucleotide sequence is given as TGTGCTAGTGGTTTGGTACTGGAGGGTGGCTACACCTTC. Translated, it gives CASGLVLEGGYTF.